Following are 30 T cell receptor beta chains from one sample sequenced in a study of breast tumors, draining lymph nodes, adjacent tissues. Samples came from axillary lymph nodes draining the breast cancer. MiXCR, run by TCRdb on the multiplex PCR reads, gives a single entry per CDR3 protein. The sample consists of some 130,000 distinct CDR3 sequences, 15% to 20% of them appearing once. The specimen sequenced was axillary lymph node tissue. These receptors were obtained from a female donor with breast cancer. Some clones in this sample may be carry-over from other donors' samples.

The V gene is TRBV7-9, the J gene TRBJ2-6; D is uncertain. V was cut by 4 bases and J by 2 bases, with 6 bases left in between. Germline-derived CDR1 and CDR2 are SEHNR and FQNEAQ (reference sequence). The CDR3 sequence is 14 residues long. The CDR3 region has the DNA TGTGCCAGCAGCTCTAGGGCTGGGGCCAACGTCCTGACTTTC. The encoded protein is CASSSRAGANVLTF. The full variable domain, completed using reference TRBV7-9 and TRBJ2-6, is DTGVSQNPRHKITKRGQNVTFRCDPISEHNRLYWYRQTLGQGPEFLTYFQNEAQLEKSRLLSDRFSAERPKGSFSTLEIQRTEQGDSAMYLCASSSRAGANVLTFGAGSRLTVL.

This clonotype has a count of ten or more. V usage is TRBV20-1 and J usage is TRBJ1-2; tentatively, D is TRBD1 (6 bases). The CDR3 runs 13 residues. CDR1 is DFQATT and CDR2 is SNEGSKA in the germline V gene (reference sequence). Trimming cost V 4 bases and J 6 bases, with 15 bases left between them. This chain's CDR3 is CSATMSPGDGYTF. The CDR3 DNA follows: TGCAGTGCTACTATGTCCCCAGGGGATGGCTACACCTTC.

Ten or more counts support this clonotype. The CDR3 sequence: CSARDRGHYEQYF. In nucleotides, the CDR3 is TGCAGTGCTAGGGACAGGGGACACTACGAGCAGTACTTC. This chain uses TRBV20-1 with TRBJ2-7; 9 bases fit TRBD1. The V and J ends lost 3 bases and 3 bases, in that order; junction bases with no gene match: 3. The length of the CDR3 is 13 residues. Germline V CDR1 and CDR2: DFQATT, SNEGSKA (reference sequence).

In its sample, this clonotype was seen many times. This chain links TRBV7-6 with TRBJ2-3; 12 bases match TRBD2. V lost 5 bases to trimming and J lost 3 bases; unmatched junction nucleotides: 9. Germline values: CDR1 SGHVS, CDR2 FNYEAQ. This CDR3 comprises 17 residues. The DNA for the CDR3 is TGTGCCAGCAGCCCGACTAGCGGGAGCATGGGGACAGATACGCAGTATTTT. It is translated as CASSPTSGSMGTDTQYF.

This rearrangement joins TRBV3-1 to TRBJ2-1, with 9 nucleotides matching TRBD2. The germline V gene has CDR1 LGHDT and CDR2 YNNKEL (reference sequence). V lost 4 bases to trimming and J lost 6 bases; unmatched junction nucleotides: 7. The CDR3 runs 15 residues. In DNA form, the CDR3 reads TGTGCCAGCAGCCCTTTAGGAGCGGGGGGCAATGAGCAGTTCTTC. Translating gives CASSPLGAGGNEQFF.

J is TRBJ2-1 and V is TRBV6-5, with D perhaps TRBD2 (6 bases). Germline CDR1 is MNHEY and CDR2 is SVGAGI. This CDR3 region has 16 residues. The V gene lost 0 bases and the J gene lost 1 base, with 10 bases spanning the gap. The CDR3 nucleotides are TGTGCCAGCAGTTACTCGAAGCGGGTTTCCTACAATGAGCAGTTCTTC. Protein: CASSYSKRVSYNEQFF.

For this clonotype: One base away lies a much larger clone, so this may be a sequencing read error. V usage is TRBV18 and J usage is TRBJ2-7; TRBD1 is a possible D gene (6 bases). CDR3 length: 14 residues. Germline values: CDR1 KGHSH, CDR2 LQKENI. Trimming shortened V by 3 bases and J by 10 bases, and 19 bases separated the two germline ends. The CDR3 coding sequence is TGTGCCAGCTCACCTCCGGGACAAATCGACCTACAGTACTTC. Translation gives CASSPPGQIDLQYF.

This clonotype was found many times. The V call is TRBV7-3, the J call TRBJ2-3, with TRBD2 matching over 11 bases. Germline V lookup: CDR1 SGHTA, CDR2 FQGTGA. This CDR3 region has 16 residues. With V trimmed by 2 bases and J by 3 bases, 4 bases remained unmatched. The CDR3 nucleotides are TGTGCCAGCAGCTTATTAGCGGGAGGGCGGACAGATACGCAGTATTTT. Translating gives CASSLLAGGRTDTQYF.

This clonotype has at least ten counts. The CDR3 is CSARDPLAGGKEQYF. CDR3 coding DNA: TGCAGTGCTAGAGATCCCCTAGCGGGAGGGAAAGAGCAGTACTTC. The chain joins TRBV20-1 to TRBJ2-7; TRBD2 agrees at 12 bases. The CDR3 totals 15 residues. The V gene's germline CDR1 is DFQATT and CDR2 SNEGSKA (reference sequence). V lost 0 bases and J lost 7; bases outside the gene matches: 7.

CDR3 bases: TGTGCCAGCAGTTTAGCCAGGGGTTATCAGCCCCAGCATTTT. Its translation: CASSLARGYQPQHF. The V gene is TRBV28, the J gene TRBJ1-5; perhaps TRBD1 as D (6 bases). With 2 bases removed from V and 5 bases from J, the gap between germline ends came to 10 bases. CDR3 length equals 14 residues. In germline, CDR1 is MDHEN, CDR2 SYDVKM. Looking up the rest from reference TRBV28 and TRBJ1-5 gives the full variable domain: DVKVTQSSRYLVKRTGEKVFLECVQDMDHENMFWYRQDPGLGLRLIYFSYDVKMKEKGDIPEGYSVSREKKERFSLILESASTNQTSMYLCASSLARGYQPQHFGDGTRLSIL.

On this clonotype: A clone one base away is much larger, so this may be a read error. This rearrangement joins TRBV28 to TRBJ2-7, with D uncertain. The CDR3 runs 12 residues. V lost 4 bases to trimming and J lost 6 bases, with 10 bases between them. Germline V gene data show CDR1 as MDHEN and CDR2 as SYDVKM. The CDR3 DNA sequence: TGTGCCAGCAGTTCCGAGAGGCGCGAGCAGTACTTC. It specifies CASSSERREQYF.

In this sample, this clonotype turned up many times. The rearrangement links TRBV4-2 to TRBJ2-7; 11 nucleotides align to TRBD2. Germline assignment: CDR1 LGHNA and CDR2 YNFKEQ. CDR3 length: 16 amino acids. V shed 4 bases and J 3 bases; nucleotides not matched to a gene: 8. Here the CDR3 reads CASSRRLAGIGYEQYF. In DNA form, the CDR3 reads TGTGCCAGCAGCCGAAGACTAGCGGGAATTGGCTACGAGCAGTACTTC.

About this clonotype itself: A read error is possible here, since a much larger clone lies one base away. The rearrangement links TRBV11-2 to TRBJ2-3; D possibly uses TRBD1 or TRBD2 (6 bases each). This CDR3 has 15 amino acids. The V and J ends lost 3 bases and 4 bases respectively, with 14 bases between them. From germline, CDR1 is SGHAT and CDR2 FQNNGV. In DNA, the CDR3 is TGTGCCAGCAGCTTCGAGGGGGGCCGCGCAGATACGCAGTATTTT. This codes for CASSFEGGRADTQYF.

This clonotype was picked up a small number of times. The chain has TRBV28 and TRBJ2-7; 9 nucleotides agree with TRBD2. V shed 6 bases and J 3 bases; nucleotides not matched to a gene: 15. Germline CDR1 and CDR2: MDHEN and SYDVKM. This CDR3 spans 17 amino acids. The CDR3 protein is CASSLPLAGLNRYEQYF. CDR3 bases: TGTGCCAGCAGCCTACCCCTAGCGGGACTCAACCGCTACGAGCAGTACTTC. Complete variable domain (other parts from reference TRBV28 and TRBJ2-7): DVKVTQSSRYLVKRTGEKVFLECVQDMDHENMFWYRQDPGLGLRLIYFSYDVKMKEKGDIPEGYSVSREKKERFSLILESASTNQTSMYLCASSLPLAGLNRYEQYFGPGTRLTVT.

With regard to this clonotype: The CDR3 does not end in the conserved phenylalanine or tryptophan, so this is likely a read error. The V and J genes are TRBV5-1 and TRBJ2-2; D might be TRBD1 (6 bases). The CDR3 covers 16 residues. CDR1 and CDR2 from the germline V gene are SGHRS and YFSETQ. The CDR3 coding sequence is TGCGCCGGCAGCTCACAGGGCTACGCGAACACCGGGGAGCTGTTTGTT. Translated: CAGSSQGYANTGELFV.

The sample holds many counts of this clonotype. V is TRBV20-1 and J is TRBJ2-3, with TRBD2 identical over 8 bases. The CDR3 covers 17 residues. After removal of 0 bases from V and 0 bases from J, the junction contained 8 bases not matched to a gene. The V gene's germline CDR1 is DFQATT and CDR2 SNEGSKA (reference sequence). The CDR3 here is CSARDKASGFSTDTQYF. The CDR3 DNA reads TGCAGTGCTAGAGATAAGGCTAGCGGGTTTAGCACAGATACGCAGTATTTT.

This clonotype was seen repeatedly, ten times or more. J is TRBJ2-6 and V is TRBV27; D uncertain. Trimming took off 1 base at V and 2 bases at J, with 6 bases between the two ends. Germline loops: CDR1 MNHEY, CDR2 SMNVEV (reference sequence). The CDR3 consists of 15 residues. CDR3 protein: CASSLLGTGANVLTF. The CDR3 DNA reads as TGTGCCAGCAGTTTATTAGGGACTGGGGCCAACGTCCTGACTTTC.

This clonotype was observed many times. V usage is TRBV20-1 and J usage is TRBJ1-6; TRBD1 is a possible D gene (5 bases). CDR1 and CDR2 (germline): DFQATT, SNEGSKA (reference sequence). V dropped 6 bases and J dropped 6 bases, with 24 bases sitting between them. The CDR3 has 17 amino acids. CDR3 sequence reads: CSAQITQVASSNSPLHF. For the CDR3, the DNA is TGCAGTGCCCAAATTACACAGGTAGCGAGTAGTAATTCACCCCTCCACTTT.

Ten or more counts support this clonotype. This chain joins TRBV2 and TRBJ1-4; weak D call: TRBD1 (5 bases). Looked up from germline, CDR1 is SNHLY and CDR2 is FYNNEI. This CDR3 spans 13 amino acids. Trimming took off 8 bases at V and 8 bases at J, with 15 bases between the two ends. CDR3: CASGGGLGEKLFF. CDR3 coding DNA: TGTGCCAGCGGGGGAGGGTTAGGAGAAAAACTGTTTTTT.

This clonotype showed up many times. This CDR3 reads CASSLDGGVDEQYF. In DNA form, the CDR3 reads TGTGCCAGCAGCTTAGATGGGGGAGTCGACGAGCAGTACTTC. V and J are TRBV7-9 and TRBJ2-7, with D perhaps assigned TRBD1 or TRBD2 (5 bases each). This CDR3 is 14 amino acids long. CDR1 is SEHNR and CDR2 is FQNEAQ in the germline V gene (reference sequence). V lost 1 base and J 5 bases, leaving 12 bases between the germline ends.

Only a few counts were recorded for this clonotype. The chain employs TRBV19 and TRBJ1-5; perhaps TRBD1 as D (6 bases). With 3 bases removed from V and 5 bases from J, the gap between germline ends came to 17 bases. CDR1 is LNHDA, CDR2 SQIVND, per germline (reference sequence). The CDR3 totals 16 residues. The CDR3 nucleotides read TGTGCCAGTAGTATGGACAGAGGCCCAAGTTATCAGCCCCAGCATTTT. This encodes CASSMDRGPSYQPQHF.

This clonotype was detected a few times. One base away lies a much larger clone, so this may be a sequencing read error. This chain joins TRBV3-1 and TRBJ2-7; possible D gene TRBD2, 6 bases. Germline V gene sequence: CDR1 LGHDT, CDR2 YNNKEL (reference sequence). Trimming took off 1 base at V and 2 bases at J, with 9 bases between the two ends. This CDR3 comprises 14 residues. Here the CDR3 reads CASSQGSGAYEQYF. The CDR3 DNA reads as TGTGCCAGCAGCCAAGGTAGCGGTGCCTACGAGCAGTACTTC.

This clonotype was seen repeatedly, ten times or more. This chain uses TRBV4-1 with TRBJ2-3, with TRBD2 identical over 12 bases. CDR1 MGHRA and CDR2 YSYEKL come from the germline V gene. This CDR3 has 17 residues. V dropped 0 bases and J dropped 2; count of bases not matched to a gene: 3. CDR3 residues: CASSQDRTSGVTDTQYF. Written as DNA, the CDR3 is TGCGCCAGCAGCCAAGATCGGACTAGCGGGGTCACAGATACGCAGTATTTT.

V usage is TRBV28 and J usage is TRBJ2-1; 7 nucleotides match TRBD2. This CDR3 spans 13 amino acids. V shed 2 bases and J 13 bases; nucleotides not matched to a gene: 8. CDR1 is MDHEN and CDR2 is SYDVKM in the germline V gene. CDR3 residues: CASSLGRTRGQFF. The CDR3 region has the DNA TGTGCCAGCAGTTTAGGTAGGACTAGAGGACAGTTCTTC.

This clonotype was counted ten times or more. The chain uses TRBV19 and TRBJ2-1; 8 bases align to TRBD2. CDR1 and CDR2 (germline): LNHDA, SQIVND (reference sequence). The CDR3 spans 15 residues. V was clipped by 4 bases and J by 0 bases; unmatched bases: 2. CDR3 sequence: CASSKTSGSYNEQFF. CDR3 nucleotide sequence: TGTGCCAGTAGTAAAACTAGCGGCTCCTACAATGAGCAGTTCTTC.

Ten or more counts support this clonotype. This sequence joins TRBV6-6 and TRBJ2-7; the D is unclear. The length of the CDR3 is 15 residues. The V and J ends lost 6 bases and 1 base respectively, with 16 bases between them. Germline-derived CDR1 and CDR2 are MNHNY and SVGAGI (reference sequence). The CDR3, as DNA: TGTGCCAGCAGGGCCGGTACAGCCTCATCCTACGAGCAGTACTTC. It codes for CASRAGTASSYEQYF.

This clonotype was found many times. The chain links TRBV6-6 to TRBJ2-3; 9 nucleotides line up with TRBD1. V was pared by 6 bases and J by 3 bases, with 7 bases of the junction left unmatched. The CDR3 consists of 15 residues. Germline V gene lookup returns CDR1 MNHNY and CDR2 SVGAGI (reference sequence). CDR3 DNA: TGTGCCAGCAGCGACTCGGGACAGGGAACAGATACGCAGTATTTT. This gives the protein CASSDSGQGTDTQYF.

Regarding this clonotype: This sequence may be a read error, since a much larger clone differs from it by one base. V gene TRBV2 combines with J gene TRBJ2-6, with D tentatively TRBD1 (6 bases). The CDR3 contains 16 residues. Per the germline V gene, CDR1 is SNHLY and CDR2 is FYNNEI. CDR3 in amino acids: CASWYRDPSGANVLAF. For the CDR3, the DNA is TGTGCCAGCTGGTACAGGGACCCCTCTGGGGCCAACGTCCTGGCTTTC.

This clonotype was observed a few times. The chain carries TRBV30 and TRBJ1-2; D call uncertain. CDR1 is GTSNPN and CDR2 is SVGIG in the germline V gene (reference sequence). V was trimmed by 2 bases and J by 3 bases, leaving 19 bases between them. This CDR3 region has 16 residues. This CDR3 is CAWSTSGSGTHYGYTF. Written as DNA, the CDR3 is TGTGCCTGGAGTACCTCGGGGAGTGGCACCCACTATGGCTACACCTTC. The variable domain in full, with the rest retrieved from reference TRBV30 and TRBJ1-2, is SQTIHQWPATLVQPVGSPLSLECTVEGTSNPNLYWYRQAAGRGLQLLFYSVGIGQISSEVPQNLSASRPQDRQFILSSKKLLLSDSGFYLCAWSTSGSGTHYGYTFGSGTRLTVV.

This clonotype was observed many times. The chain uses TRBV6-6 and TRBJ2-7; D ambiguous. Germline CDR1 MNHNY, CDR2 SVGAGI (reference sequence). V was clipped by 6 bases and J by 0 bases, with 27 bases between them. The CDR3 contains 19 residues. This CDR3 reads CASSGTGLTTSRYSYEQYF. The CDR3 nucleotides are TGTGCCAGCAGCGGTACTGGGTTAACGACATCTCGCTACTCCTACGAGCAGTACTTC.